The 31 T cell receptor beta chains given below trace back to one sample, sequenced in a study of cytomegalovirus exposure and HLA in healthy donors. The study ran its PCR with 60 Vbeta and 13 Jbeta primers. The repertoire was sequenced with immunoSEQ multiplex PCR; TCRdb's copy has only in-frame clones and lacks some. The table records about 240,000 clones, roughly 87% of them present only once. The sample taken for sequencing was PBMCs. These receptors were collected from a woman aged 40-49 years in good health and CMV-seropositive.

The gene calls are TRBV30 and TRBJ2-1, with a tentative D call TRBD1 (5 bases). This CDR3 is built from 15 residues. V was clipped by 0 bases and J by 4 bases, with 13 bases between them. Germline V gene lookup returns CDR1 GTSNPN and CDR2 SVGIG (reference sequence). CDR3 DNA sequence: TGTGCCTGGAGTGTACAGGAGACAGCATACAATGAGCAGTTCTTC. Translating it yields CAWSVQETAYNEQFF.

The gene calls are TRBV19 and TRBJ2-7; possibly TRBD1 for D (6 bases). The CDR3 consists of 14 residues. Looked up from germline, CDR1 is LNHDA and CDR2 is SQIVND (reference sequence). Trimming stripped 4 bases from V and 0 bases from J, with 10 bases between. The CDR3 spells CASSNTGSSYEQYF. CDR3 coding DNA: TGTGCCAGTAGTAACACAGGGAGCTCCTACGAGCAGTACTTC. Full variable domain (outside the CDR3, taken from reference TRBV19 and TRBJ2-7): DGGITQSPKYLFRKEGQNVTLSCEQNLNHDAMYWYRQDPGQGLRLIYYSQIVNDFQKGDIAEGYSVSREKKESFPLTVTSAQKNPTAFYLCASSNTGSSYEQYFGPGTRLTVT.

In DNA form, the CDR3 reads TGCAGCGTTGAAAGAGGGGGCGACCAGTACTTC. Translating gives CSVERGGDQYF. The V and J genes are TRBV29-1 and TRBJ2-5; 7 bases line up with TRBD1. This CDR3 has 11 amino acids. CDR1 and CDR2 from the germline V gene are SQVTM and ANQGSEA. With 2 bases clipped from V and 10 bases from J, the junction kept 4 bases outside the gene matches.

CDR3 loop: CASNRIQGRSPLHF. The CDR3 DNA sequence: TGTGCCAGCAACCGCATACAGGGCCGCTCACCCCTCCACTTT. The chain couples TRBV7-2 to TRBJ1-6; perhaps TRBD1 as D (6 bases). The CDR3 is 14 residues long. V was clipped by 7 bases and J by 10 bases, with 17 bases between them. Per germline, CDR1 SGHTA and CDR2 FQGNSA.

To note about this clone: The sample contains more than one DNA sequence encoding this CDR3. CDR3: CASSYRDRGGGYTF. Here the CDR3 DNA reads TGTGCCAGCAGTTACCGGGACAGGGGGGGTGGCTACACCTTC. This sequence joins TRBV6-5 and TRBJ1-2; 11 bases fit TRBD1. The CDR3 runs to 14 residues. The V and J ends lost 2 bases and 7 bases, in that order; junction bases with no gene match: 3. CDR1 and CDR2 (germline): MNHEY, SVGAGI.

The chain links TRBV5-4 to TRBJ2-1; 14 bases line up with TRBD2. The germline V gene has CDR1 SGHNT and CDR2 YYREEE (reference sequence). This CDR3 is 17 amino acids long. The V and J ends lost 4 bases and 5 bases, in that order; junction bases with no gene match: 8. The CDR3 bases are TGTGCCAGCAGCCTTACTCGGACTAGCGGGGGGCACAATGAGCAGTTCTTC. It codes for CASSLTRTSGGHNEQFF.

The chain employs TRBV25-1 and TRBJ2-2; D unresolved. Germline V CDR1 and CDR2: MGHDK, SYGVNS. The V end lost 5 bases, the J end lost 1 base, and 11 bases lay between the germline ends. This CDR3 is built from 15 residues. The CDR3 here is CASSNHRQNTGELFF. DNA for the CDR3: TGTGCCAGCAGTAACCACAGACAGAACACCGGGGAGCTGTTTTTT.

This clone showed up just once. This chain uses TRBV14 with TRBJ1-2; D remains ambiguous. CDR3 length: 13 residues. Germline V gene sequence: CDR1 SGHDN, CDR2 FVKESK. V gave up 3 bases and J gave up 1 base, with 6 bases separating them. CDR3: CASSHSLNYGYTF. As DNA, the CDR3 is TGTGCCAGCAGCCACTCCCTTAACTATGGCTACACCTTC.

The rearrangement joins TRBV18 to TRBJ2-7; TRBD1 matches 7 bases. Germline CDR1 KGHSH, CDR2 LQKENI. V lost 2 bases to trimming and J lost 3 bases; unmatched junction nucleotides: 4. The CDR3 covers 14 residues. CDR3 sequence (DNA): TGTGCCAGCTCACCAGCCGGGACAGACTACGAGCAGTACTTC. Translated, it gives CASSPAGTDYEQYF.

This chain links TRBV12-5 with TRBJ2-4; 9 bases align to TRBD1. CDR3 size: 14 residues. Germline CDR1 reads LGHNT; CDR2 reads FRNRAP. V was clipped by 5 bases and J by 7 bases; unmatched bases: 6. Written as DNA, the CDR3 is TGTGCTAGTGGTACCGGGACAGGGTCCAACATTCAGTACTTC. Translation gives CASGTGTGSNIQYF. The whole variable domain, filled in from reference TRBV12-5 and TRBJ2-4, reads DARVTQTPRHKVTEMGQEVTMRCQPILGHNTVFWYRQTMMQGLELLAYFRNRAPLDDSGMPKDRFSAEMPDATLATLKIQPSEPRDSAVYFCASGTGTGSNIQYFGAGTRLSVL.

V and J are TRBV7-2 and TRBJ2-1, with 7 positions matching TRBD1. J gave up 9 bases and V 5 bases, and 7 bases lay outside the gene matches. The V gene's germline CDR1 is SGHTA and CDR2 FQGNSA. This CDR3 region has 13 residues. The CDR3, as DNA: TGTGCCAGCAGCCCGACAGGGTTGGGTGAGCAGTTCTTC. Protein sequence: CASSPTGLGEQFF.

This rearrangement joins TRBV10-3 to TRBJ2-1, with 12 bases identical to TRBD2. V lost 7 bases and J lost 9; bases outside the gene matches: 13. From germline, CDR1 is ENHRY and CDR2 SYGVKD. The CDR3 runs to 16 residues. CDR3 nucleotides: TGTGCCATCATTAAAACTCTAGCGGGGGGGCCTGGTGAGCAGTTCTTC. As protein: CAIIKTLAGGPGEQFF.

The CDR3 loop is CASSLGGRSYEQYF. CDR3 coding DNA: TGTGCCAGCAGCTTAGGGGGGAGGTCCTACGAGCAGTACTTC. The chain uses TRBV7-9 and TRBJ2-7, with D perhaps TRBD2 (6 bases). Germline V gene lookup returns CDR1 SEHNR and CDR2 FQNEAQ (reference sequence). This CDR3 spans 14 amino acids. V was pared by 1 base and J by 1 base, with 8 bases between.

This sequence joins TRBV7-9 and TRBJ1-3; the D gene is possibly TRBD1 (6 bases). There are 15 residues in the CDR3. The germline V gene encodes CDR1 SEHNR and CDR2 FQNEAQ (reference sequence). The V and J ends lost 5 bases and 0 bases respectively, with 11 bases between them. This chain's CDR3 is CASSHGTTSGNTIYF. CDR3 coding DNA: TGTGCCAGCAGCCACGGGACAACCTCTGGAAACACCATATATTTT.

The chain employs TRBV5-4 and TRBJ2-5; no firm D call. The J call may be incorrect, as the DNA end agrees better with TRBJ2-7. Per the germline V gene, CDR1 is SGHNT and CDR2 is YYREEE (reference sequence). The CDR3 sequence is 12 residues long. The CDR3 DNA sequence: TGTGCCAGCAGCTTGTTCAACTACGAGCAGTACTTC. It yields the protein CASSLFNYEQYF.

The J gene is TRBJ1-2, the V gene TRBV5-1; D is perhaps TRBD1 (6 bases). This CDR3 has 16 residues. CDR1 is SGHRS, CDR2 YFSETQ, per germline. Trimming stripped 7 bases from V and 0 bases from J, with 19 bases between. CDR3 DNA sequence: TGCGCCAGCGGTACGGGAACAGGGCGATCTAACTATGGCTACACCTTC. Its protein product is CASGTGTGRSNYGYTF.

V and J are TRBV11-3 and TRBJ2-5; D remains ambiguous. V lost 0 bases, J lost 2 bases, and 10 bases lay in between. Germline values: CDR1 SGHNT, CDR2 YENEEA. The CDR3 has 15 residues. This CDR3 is CASSLDGSVQETQYF. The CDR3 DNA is TGTGCCAGCAGCTTAGACGGCAGCGTTCAAGAGACCCAGTACTTC.

CDR3: CASSRFNIGHPREVEAFF. CDR3 DNA: TGTGCCAGCAGCCGCTTTAATATTGGGCACCCTAGGGAGGTTGAAGCTTTCTTT. This chain uses TRBV11-3 with TRBJ1-1; D ambiguous. Germline V gene data show CDR1 as SGHNT and CDR2 as YENEEA. The CDR3 contains 18 residues. V was shortened by 5 bases and J by 7 bases, with 29 bases between the two germline ends.

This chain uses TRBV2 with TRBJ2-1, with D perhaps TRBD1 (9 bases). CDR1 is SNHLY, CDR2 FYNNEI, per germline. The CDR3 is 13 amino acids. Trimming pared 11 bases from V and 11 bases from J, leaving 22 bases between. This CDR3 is CAGGQGTSGKQFF. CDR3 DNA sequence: TGTGCCGGGGGACAGGGAACTAGCGGTAAGCAGTTCTTC. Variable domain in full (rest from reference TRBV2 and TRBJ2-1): EPEVTQTPSHQVTQMGQEVILRCVPISNHLYFYWYRQILGQKVEFLVSFYNNEISEKSEIFDDQFSVERPDGSNFTLKIRSTKLEDSAMYFCAGGQGTSGKQFFGPGTRLTVL.

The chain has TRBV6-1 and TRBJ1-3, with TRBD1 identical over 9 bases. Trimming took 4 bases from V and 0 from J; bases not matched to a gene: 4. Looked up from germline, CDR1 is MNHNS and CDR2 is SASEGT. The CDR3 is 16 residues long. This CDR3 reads CASSGRTGDSGNTIYF. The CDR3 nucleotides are TGTGCCAGCAGTGGTCGGACAGGGGACTCTGGAAACACCATATATTTT.

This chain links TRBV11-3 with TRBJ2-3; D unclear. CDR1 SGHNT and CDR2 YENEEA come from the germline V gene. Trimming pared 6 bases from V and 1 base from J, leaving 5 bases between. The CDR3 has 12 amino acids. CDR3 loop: CASSLGTDTQYF. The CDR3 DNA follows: TGTGCCAGCAGTCTTGGCACAGATACGCAGTATTTT.

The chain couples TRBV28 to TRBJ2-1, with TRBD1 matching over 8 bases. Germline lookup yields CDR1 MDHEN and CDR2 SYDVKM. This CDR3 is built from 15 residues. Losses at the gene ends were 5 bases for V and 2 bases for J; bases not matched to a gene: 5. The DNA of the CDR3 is TGTGCCAGCAGTGACTGGACAGGGCCCTACAATGAGCAGTTCTTC. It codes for CASSDWTGPYNEQFF.

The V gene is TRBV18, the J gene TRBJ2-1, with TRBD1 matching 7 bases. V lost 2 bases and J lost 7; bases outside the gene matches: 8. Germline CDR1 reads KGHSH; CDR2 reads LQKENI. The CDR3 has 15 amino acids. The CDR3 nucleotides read TGTGCCAGCTCACCAGAGGGGGCTTATTATAATGAGCAGTTCTTC. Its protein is CASSPEGAYYNEQFF.

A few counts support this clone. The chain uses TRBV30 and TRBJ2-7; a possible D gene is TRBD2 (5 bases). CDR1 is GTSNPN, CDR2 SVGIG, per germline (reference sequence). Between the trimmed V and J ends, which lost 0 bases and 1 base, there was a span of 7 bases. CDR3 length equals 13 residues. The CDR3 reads CAWSVSGSYEQYF. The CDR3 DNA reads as TGTGCCTGGAGTGTAAGCGGTTCCTACGAGCAGTACTTC.

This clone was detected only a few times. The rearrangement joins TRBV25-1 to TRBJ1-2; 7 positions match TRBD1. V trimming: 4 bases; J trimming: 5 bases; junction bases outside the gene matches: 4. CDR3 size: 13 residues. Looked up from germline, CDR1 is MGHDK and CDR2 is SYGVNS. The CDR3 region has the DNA TGTGCCAGCAGTGCCGGGACAGTATATGGCTACACCTTC. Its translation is CASSAGTVYGYTF.

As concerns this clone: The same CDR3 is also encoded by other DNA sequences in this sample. DNA of the CDR3: TGTGCCAGCAGCTTGGGGGGACAGACTAGCAATCAGCCCCAGCATTTT. It is translated as CASSLGGQTSNQPQHF. The rearrangement links TRBV5-4 to TRBJ1-5, with 7 bases fitting TRBD1. The V segment lost 0 bases and the J segment 0 bases; nucleotides outside the gene matches: 3. Germline CDR1 is SGHNT and CDR2 is YYREEE (reference sequence). The CDR3 contains 16 residues.

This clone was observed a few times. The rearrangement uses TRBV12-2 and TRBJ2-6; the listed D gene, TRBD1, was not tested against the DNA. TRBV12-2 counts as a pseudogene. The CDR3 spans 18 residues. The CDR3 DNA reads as TGTGCAAGTCGCTTTCCCGTCGATAGGGGGCTAGGGGCCAACGTCCTGACTTTC. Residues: CASRFPVDRGLGANVLTF.

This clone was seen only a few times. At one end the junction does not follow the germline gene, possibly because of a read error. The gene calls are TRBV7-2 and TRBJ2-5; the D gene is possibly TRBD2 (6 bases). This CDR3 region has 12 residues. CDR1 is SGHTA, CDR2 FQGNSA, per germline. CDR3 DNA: TGTGCCAGCAGCACCTACGGAGGGACCCGGTACTTC. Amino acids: CASSTYGGTRYF.

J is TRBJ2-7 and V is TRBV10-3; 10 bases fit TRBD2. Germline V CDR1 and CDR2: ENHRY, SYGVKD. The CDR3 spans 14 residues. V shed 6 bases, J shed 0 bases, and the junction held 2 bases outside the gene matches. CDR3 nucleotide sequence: TGTGCCATCAGGTGGACTAGCGGCTCCTACGAGCAGTACTTC. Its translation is CAIRWTSGSYEQYF.

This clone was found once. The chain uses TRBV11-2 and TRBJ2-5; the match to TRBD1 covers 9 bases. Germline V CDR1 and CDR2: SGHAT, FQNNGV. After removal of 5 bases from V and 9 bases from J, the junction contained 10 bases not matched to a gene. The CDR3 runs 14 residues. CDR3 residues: CASSRAGTGYAQYF. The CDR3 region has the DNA TGTGCCAGCAGCCGCGCCGGGACAGGGTATGCCCAGTACTTC. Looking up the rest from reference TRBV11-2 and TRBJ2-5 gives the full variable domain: EAGVAQSPRYKIIEKRQSVAFWCNPISGHATLYWYQQILGQGPKLLIQFQNNGVVDDSQLPKDRFSAERLKGVDSTLKIQPAKLEDSAVYLCASSRAGTGYAQYFGPGTRLLVL.

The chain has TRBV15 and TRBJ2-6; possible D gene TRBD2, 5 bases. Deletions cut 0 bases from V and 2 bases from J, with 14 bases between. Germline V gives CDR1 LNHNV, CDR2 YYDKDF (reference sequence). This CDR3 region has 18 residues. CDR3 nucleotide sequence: TGTGCCACCAGCAGAGAACCGGGATCAGGCCCTGGGGCCAACGTCCTGACTTTC. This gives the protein CATSREPGSGPGANVLTF.